These 22 T cell receptor beta chains share one sample of origin, sequenced in a study of cytomegalovirus exposure and HLA in healthy donors. The PCR was carried out with 60 Vbeta primers and 13 Jbeta primers. Data came from immunoSEQ multiplex PCR; TCRdb stores just in-frame clones and leaves some out. The table includes approximately 180,000 clones, over 70% detected once. Material: PBMCs. These receptors originate from a woman aged 25 to 45 in good health and CMV-seronegative.

This chain connects TRBV29-1 to TRBJ2-7; 7 nucleotides line up with TRBD2. This CDR3 is 13 amino acids long. The germline V gene encodes CDR1 SQVTM and CDR2 ANQGSEA. The ends lost 4 bases at V and 4 bases at J; junction bases unmatched: 7. DNA of the CDR3: TGCAGCGTTGGTTCCAGCGGGGAATACGAGCAGTACTTC. Translation gives CSVGSSGEYEQYF.

The chain couples TRBV7-3 to TRBJ2-3; 8 positions agree with TRBD2. The CDR3 loop spans 16 amino acids. Losses at the gene ends were 2 bases for V and 2 bases for J; bases not matched to a gene: 6. CDR1 and CDR2 from the germline V gene are SGHTA and FQGTGA. The CDR3 loop reads CASSLATSGNTDTQYF. As DNA, the CDR3 is TGTGCCAGCAGCTTAGCTACTAGCGGTAACACAGATACGCAGTATTTT.

This clone has a single count. V gene TRBV11-2 combines with J gene TRBJ1-2, with 8 bases that match TRBD1. V lost 3 bases to trimming and J lost 3 bases; unmatched junction nucleotides: 6. Germline values: CDR1 SGHAT, CDR2 FQNNGV. The CDR3 runs to 15 residues. CDR3 sequence (DNA): TGTGCCAGCAGCTTTCATGGACAGGGCGACTATGGCTACACCTTC. The encoded protein is CASSFHGQGDYGYTF.

The rearrangement joins TRBV15 to TRBJ2-2, with 9 nucleotides matching TRBD2. From germline, CDR1 is LNHNV and CDR2 YYDKDF (reference sequence). The CDR3 sequence is 16 residues long. V shed 0 bases, J shed 3 bases, and the junction held 2 bases outside the gene matches. CDR3 coding DNA: TGTGCCACCAGCAGAGATATAGCGGGGGACACCGGGGAGCTGTTTTTT. Its translation is CATSRDIAGDTGELFF.

Note on this clone: The same CDR3 also results from other DNA sequences found in this sample. This rearrangement joins TRBV2 to TRBJ2-7; a possible D gene is TRBD2 (5 bases). Between the trimmed V and J ends, which lost 3 bases and 5 bases, there was a span of 8 bases. This CDR3 has 12 residues. Germline V CDR1 and CDR2: SNHLY, FYNNEI. The CDR3 DNA reads as TGTGCCAGCAGTGACGGGATCCACGAGCAGTACTTC. It encodes CASSDGIHEQYF. The entire variable domain, with the rest obtained from reference TRBV2 and TRBJ2-7, is as follows: EPEVTQTPSHQVTQMGQEVILRCVPISNHLYFYWYRQILGQKVEFLVSFYNNEISEKSEIFDDQFSVERPDGSNFTLKIRSTKLEDSAMYFCASSDGIHEQYFGPGTRLTVT.

This chain's CDR3 is CASSQDHRAREAQTEAFF. The DNA for the CDR3 is TGCGCCAGCAGCCAAGATCATCGGGCCAGGGAAGCCCAAACTGAAGCTTTCTTT. V is TRBV4-1 and J is TRBJ1-1; TRBD1 is a possible D gene (5 bases). This CDR3 is 18 amino acids long. V lost 0 bases, J lost 5 bases, and 22 bases lay in between. The germline CDR1 and CDR2 sequences are MGHRA and YSYEKL.

The chain couples TRBV25-1 to TRBJ1-2; 7 nucleotides agree with TRBD1. V dropped 5 bases and J dropped 5; count of bases not matched to a gene: 5. The V gene's germline CDR1 is MGHDK and CDR2 SYGVNS. This CDR3 is 13 amino acids long. CDR3 protein: CASSQTGTYGYTF. CDR3 nucleotides: TGTGCCAGCAGTCAGACAGGGACTTATGGCTACACCTTC.

V and J are TRBV29-1 and TRBJ2-7, with 10 bases fitting TRBD1. CDR3 length equals 13 residues. After removal of 7 bases from V and 5 bases from J, the junction contained 8 bases not matched to a gene. Per the germline V gene, CDR1 is SQVTM and CDR2 is ANQGSEA. The CDR3 protein is CSARGQGSHEQYF. In DNA, the CDR3 is TGCAGCGCTCGGGGACAGGGGAGCCACGAGCAGTACTTC.

The rearrangement links TRBV28 to TRBJ1-1; 9 nucleotides line up with TRBD1. V lost 5 bases and J lost 4; bases outside the gene matches: 11. Germline CDR1 MDHEN, CDR2 SYDVKM. There are 16 residues in the CDR3. The CDR3 is CASSTPGQGSRTEAFF. The CDR3 DNA reads TGTGCCAGCAGTACACCGGGACAGGGAAGTCGCACTGAAGCTTTCTTT.

V usage is TRBV6-1 and J usage is TRBJ2-7, with 9 bases that match TRBD1. CDR3 length equals 15 residues. With 3 bases clipped from V and 5 bases from J, the junction kept 8 bases outside the gene matches. Germline-derived CDR1 and CDR2 are MNHNS and SASEGT. Here the CDR3 reads CASSDPGQGLNEQYF. The DNA of the CDR3 is TGTGCCAGCAGTGACCCGGGACAGGGTCTCAACGAGCAGTACTTC.

The chain uses TRBV7-2 and TRBJ2-1; a possible D gene is TRBD2 (5 bases). Per germline, CDR1 SGHTA and CDR2 FQGNSA. With 5 bases removed from V and 5 bases from J, the gap between germline ends came to 19 bases. This CDR3 is built from 16 residues. The CDR3 region is CASSVGFSSGNNEQFF. CDR3 nucleotides: TGTGCCAGCAGCGTGGGTTTTAGCAGCGGCAACAATGAGCAGTTCTTC.

The rearrangement uses TRBV25-1 and TRBJ2-7, with D unclear. CDR1 MGHDK and CDR2 SYGVNS come from the germline V gene. The CDR3 has 13 amino acids. V dropped 5 bases and J dropped 1 base, with 9 bases sitting between them. The CDR3 nucleotides read TGTGCCAGCAGTACACAGTTTTCCTACGAGCAGTACTTC. Protein sequence: CASSTQFSYEQYF.

The V and J genes are TRBV4-3 and TRBJ1-3; possible D gene TRBD1, 5 bases. Deletions cut 0 bases from V and 9 bases from J, with 18 bases between. The CDR3 has 16 residues. The germline CDR1 and CDR2 sequences are LGHNA and YSLEER. The CDR3 protein is CASSQESQGDGSTIYF. The CDR3 DNA follows: TGCGCCAGCAGCCAAGAGTCCCAGGGAGACGGGAGCACCATATATTTT.

The rearrangement links TRBV5-4 to TRBJ2-7, with D possibly TRBD1 on 5 matching bases. The CDR3 is made up of 13 amino acids. Between the trimmed V and J ends, which lost 4 bases and 4 bases, there was a span of 12 bases. Per the germline V gene, CDR1 is SGHNT and CDR2 is YYREEE (reference sequence). The CDR3, as DNA: TGTGCCAGCAGCCGATTTCAGGGTTACGAGCAGTACTTC. Amino acid sequence: CASSRFQGYEQYF.

V usage is TRBV2 and J usage is TRBJ1-6; perhaps TRBD1 as D (5 bases). Germline loops: CDR1 SNHLY, CDR2 FYNNEI. This CDR3 is 15 amino acids long. V dropped 6 bases and J dropped 3 bases, with 12 bases sitting between them. CDR3 amino acids: CASRPSDSYNSPLHF. Written as DNA, the CDR3 is TGTGCCAGCAGGCCCTCCGACAGCTATAATTCACCCCTCCACTTT.

V gene TRBV2 combines with J gene TRBJ2-7; TRBD2 matches 14 bases. Losses at the gene ends were 4 bases for V and 3 bases for J; bases not matched to a gene: 2. The germline gives CDR1 SNHLY, CDR2 FYNNEI. This CDR3 is built from 15 residues. CDR3 protein: CASSGGTSGSYEQYF. The CDR3 DNA reads as TGTGCCAGCAGTGGGGGGACTAGCGGGAGCTACGAGCAGTACTTC.

This rearrangement joins TRBV2 to TRBJ1-1, with D possibly matching TRBD1 (5 bases). Trimming removed 2 bases from V and 6 bases from J, with 13 bases in between. Germline lookup yields CDR1 SNHLY and CDR2 FYNNEI. This CDR3 is 14 amino acids long. CDR3 DNA sequence: TGTGCCAGCAGTGAAACAACAGGACAAGCTGAAGCTTTCTTT. It specifies CASSETTGQAEAFF.

The chain has TRBV27 and TRBJ2-3; D is ambiguous. From germline, CDR1 is MNHEY and CDR2 SMNVEV (reference sequence). Deletions cut 6 bases from V and 0 bases from J, with 10 bases between. CDR3 size: 14 residues. The DNA of the CDR3 is TGTGCCAGCAGCCGAAAAACTAGCACAGATACGCAGTATTTT. Amino acid sequence: CASSRKTSTDTQYF.

This chain uses TRBV21-1 with TRBJ1-2; the table's D gene call, TRBD1, was not cross checked with the DNA. TRBV21-1 is designated a pseudogene. The CDR3 loop spans 15 amino acids. The CDR3 sequence: CASSKWGLAGYGYTF. Here the CDR3 DNA reads TGTGCCAGCAGCAAATGGGGATTGGCAGGGTATGGCTACACCTTC.

This clone was detected only a few times. V is TRBV6-1 and J is TRBJ1-2, with 7 bases fitting TRBD1. Trimming removed 10 bases from V and 4 bases from J; junction bases left unmatched: 9. Germline V lookup: CDR1 MNHNS, CDR2 SASEGT. The CDR3 is made up of 13 amino acids. CDR3 region: CATLRDSLYGYTF. The CDR3 region has the DNA TGTGCCACTCTCCGGGACAGCCTCTATGGCTACACCTTC.

The V gene is TRBV7-2, the J gene TRBJ1-6; TRBD1 might be the D (5 bases). Per germline, CDR1 SGHTA and CDR2 FQGNSA. There are 18 residues in the CDR3. The V end lost 1 base, the J end lost 2 bases, and 15 bases lay between the germline ends. The CDR3 region is CASSLGQHLSTYNSPLHF. The CDR3 nucleotides read TGTGCCAGCAGCTTAGGACAGCACCTTAGCACCTATAATTCACCCCTCCACTTT.

The chain recombines TRBV9 with TRBJ2-3, with TRBD2 identical over 13 bases. V lost 6 bases, J lost 6 bases, and 13 bases stayed unmatched. The CDR3 totals 17 residues. Germline CDR1 is SGDLS and CDR2 is YYNGEE. The CDR3 sequence: CASNRGTSGNRLDTQYF. The CDR3 DNA follows: TGTGCCAGCAACAGAGGGACTAGCGGGAACCGATTGGATACGCAGTATTTT.